This passage covers 30 T cell receptor beta chains from one sample sequenced in a study of T cells in women clearing cervical HPV infection. Generated by immunoSEQ multiplex PCR, the TCRdb table keeps only in-frame clones and is missing some. Recorded for this sample: more than 20,000 clones. Specimen: blood buffy coat. The receptor source for this set is a woman aged 18-69 years with a cervical HPV16 infection that either progressed to CIN3+ or cleared (not recorded which).

As concerns this clone: With the read ending 3 residues before the CDR3 end, the germline J gene is used to fill in that end. J is TRBJ2-3 and V is TRBV20-1, with 9 positions matching TRBD2. V trimming: 3 bases; J trimming: 2 bases; junction bases outside the gene matches: 6. CDR3 length: 15 residues. The germline CDR1 and CDR2 sequences are DFQATT and SNEGSKA (reference sequence). Here the CDR3 reads CSASSSGTFTDTQYF. CDR3 DNA (partial): TGCAGTGCTAGCTCTAGCGGGACTTTCACAGATACG.

Concerning this clone itself: Read coverage stops 3 residues before the CDR3 terminus; the germline J gene supplies the remainder. The chain employs TRBV18 and TRBJ2-1, with TRBD2 matching 7 bases. CDR1 is KGHSH and CDR2 is LQKENI in the germline V gene. CDR3 length: 15 amino acids. The trim removed 3 bases at V and 5 bases at J, leaving 7 bases unmatched. The CDR3 region is CASSPIGRGNNEQFF. The CDR3 DNA, read in part, is TGTGCCAGCTCACCGATAGGGCGGGGGAACAATGAG.

Details on this clone: Sequencing ends 3 residues short of the CDR3 end; the germline J gene provides the rest. V is TRBV19 and J is TRBJ1-5; D may be TRBD1 (5 bases). With 2 bases removed from V and 2 bases from J, the gap between germline ends came to 10 bases. This CDR3 spans 15 amino acids. The germline V gene encodes CDR1 LNHDA and CDR2 SQIVND (reference sequence). The CDR3 reads CASSIRGWGNQPQHF. The DNA read from the CDR3 is TGTGCCAGTAGTATAAGGGGTTGGGGCAATCAGCCC.

This clone is called medium-sized based on its frequency. The read ends 3 residues before the CDR3 terminus; that terminus is restored from the germline J gene. The chain uses TRBV5-1 and TRBJ2-2, with 8 bases fitting TRBD1. Germline lookup yields CDR1 SGHRS and CDR2 YFSETQ. V lost 4 bases to trimming and J lost 4 bases; unmatched junction nucleotides: 6. The CDR3 spans 15 residues. The covered CDR3 bases are TGCGCCAGCAGCCATGGACAGGGTGGCACCGGGGAG. Residues: CASSHGQGGTGE. The CDR3 as a whole reads CASSHGQGGTGELFF. The whole variable domain, filled in from reference TRBV5-1 and TRBJ2-2, reads KAGVTQTPRYLIKTRGQQVTLSCSPISGHRSVSWYQQTPGQGLQFLFEYFSETQRNKGNFPGRFSGRQFSNSRSEMNVSTLELGDSALYLCASSHGQGGTGELFFGEGSRLTVL.

In regard to this clone: The read is 3 residues too short to cover the CDR3 end, so that end is filled in from the germline J gene. The gene calls are TRBV30 and TRBJ1-4; TRBD1 agrees at 10 bases. Germline CDR1 is GTSNPN and CDR2 is SVGIG (reference sequence). The CDR3 runs 15 residues. CDR3: CAWSRTGGLDSPLFF. The DNA read from the CDR3 is TGTGCCTGGAGTAGGACAGGGGGATTGGATTCACCA.

The part of the CDR3 DNA that was read is TGTGCCAGCTGGGACAGGCAAGAGACC. This encodes CASWDRQET. The full CDR3 protein is CASWDRQETQYF. The chain has TRBV27 and TRBJ2-5; 8 nucleotides align to TRBD1. The read terminates 3 residues ahead of where the CDR3 ends, so the germline J gene completes it. The CDR3 runs to 12 residues. Trimming took 8 bases from V and 2 from J; bases not matched to a gene: 1. CDR1 MNHEY and CDR2 SMNVEV come from the germline V gene (reference sequence).

With regard to this clone: Read sequence stops 3 residues before the CDR3 end, and the germline J gene provides the missing end. This chain links TRBV19 with TRBJ2-3, with 10 bases fitting TRBD2. V trimming: 5 bases; J trimming: 8 bases; junction bases outside the gene matches: 4. The CDR3 covers 13 residues. The germline gives CDR1 LNHDA, CDR2 SQIVND (reference sequence). The CDR3 here is CASSGTSVGTQYF. The DNA read from the CDR3 is TGTGCCAGTAGTGGGACTAGCGTTGGTACG.

About this clone: The read comes to an end 3 residues before the CDR3 does, leaving the germline J gene to fill in the end. This chain links TRBV20-1 with TRBJ2-2, with 9 bases lining up with TRBD1. The germline CDR1 and CDR2 sequences are DFQATT and SNEGSKA (reference sequence). This CDR3 region has 15 residues. The CDR3 loop reads CSATEGTGRSEKLFF. CDR3 DNA (partial): TGCAGTGCTACAGAAGGGACAGGGAGGAGTGAAAAG.

With regard to this clone: One end of the junction is discordant with germline, which a read error may explain. The read halts 3 residues ahead of the CDR3 end, with the missing end drawn from the germline J gene. This rearrangement joins TRBV4-2 to TRBJ1-4, with 8 bases matching TRBD1. There are 15 residues in the CDR3. Germline V gene lookup returns CDR1 LGHNA and CDR2 YNFKEQ. CDR3 protein: CASSPRTGYTEKLFF. The sequenced CDR3 bases are TGCGCCAGCAGCCCCCGGACAGGGTATACGGAAAAA.

CDR3: CATTSGAYNEQFF. CDR3 DNA, as far as it was read: TGTGCCACTACTAGCGGGGCCTACAATGAG. The chain joins TRBV10-3 to TRBJ2-1; 10 bases agree with TRBD2. Read data end 3 residues before the CDR3 end; the end is taken from the germline J gene. The CDR3 extends over 13 amino acids. The J segment lost 2 bases and the V segment lost 10 bases, leaving 2 bases of the junction unmatched. CDR1 and CDR2 from the germline V gene are ENHRY and SYGVKD.

Worth noting for this clone: The CDR3 end lies 3 residues beyond the end of the read and is filled in from the germline J gene. This chain links TRBV6-2 or TRBV6-3 with TRBJ2-4, with TRBD1 matching over 10 bases. CDR3 length equals 14 residues. Per the germline V gene, CDR1 is MNHEY and CDR2 is SVGEGT. CDR3 in amino acids: CASSFPGQGSGQYF. The DNA read from the CDR3 is TGTGCCAGCAGTTTTCCGGGACAGGGGTCTGGT.

CDR3 bases read: TGCAGTGCTAGGAAACAGATGAACACTGAA. This translates into CSARKQMNTE. The entire CDR3 reads CSARKQMNTEAFF. The chain recombines TRBV20-1 with TRBJ1-1; D not resolved. The read ends 3 residues shy of where the CDR3 ends; the end is completed using the germline J gene. Germline V gene sequence: CDR1 DFQATT, CDR2 SNEGSKA (reference sequence). The CDR3 is 13 residues long. V was pared by 3 bases and J by 0 bases, with 8 bases between.

The CDR3 loop is CASSLQGKVGNTIYF. The sequenced CDR3 bases are TGTGCCAGCAGCTTACAGGGCAAGGTTGGAAACACC. The rearrangement links TRBV11-2 to TRBJ1-3, with D possibly being TRBD1 (5 bases). The read is 3 residues too short to cover the CDR3 end, so that end is filled in from the germline J gene. V was cut by 2 bases and J by 3 bases, with 11 bases left in between. The CDR3 totals 15 residues. Germline values: CDR1 SGHAT, CDR2 FQNNGV.

On this clone: Coverage ceases 3 residues before the CDR3 finishes, and the germline J gene fills in the end. This chain joins TRBV10-2 and TRBJ2-2; 8 nucleotides line up with TRBD1. The CDR3 has 15 amino acids. Per the germline V gene, CDR1 is WSHSY and CDR2 is SAAADI. The V gene end was trimmed by 6 bases and the J gene end by 2 bases; junction bases not matched to a gene: 5. CDR3 bases read: TGCGCCAGCAGCAGACAGGGGATAAACACCGGGGAG. Residues: CASSRQGINTGE. The whole CDR3 sequence is CASSRQGINTGELFF.

As concerns this clone: Sequencing ends 3 residues short of the CDR3 end; the germline J gene provides the rest. This rearrangement joins TRBV2 to TRBJ2-2; TRBD1 matches at 11 bases. The CDR3 is 17 amino acids. Germline V gives CDR1 SNHLY, CDR2 FYNNEI. CDR3 sequence reads: CASTSGTGGSAGEKLFF. The DNA read from the CDR3 is TGTGCCAGCACATCCGGGACAGGGGGTTCCGCAGGTGAAAAG. Full variable domain (outside the CDR3, taken from reference TRBV2 and TRBJ2-2): EPEVTQTPSHQVTQMGQEVILRCVPISNHLYFYWYRQILGQKVEFLVSFYNNEISEKSEIFDDQFSVERPDGSNFTLKIRSTKLEDSAMYFCASTSGTGGSAGEKLFFGEGSRLTVL.

The CDR3 bases that were read are TGTGCCAGCAGTTACGGACAGGGGGCGGGTAATTCACCC. Protein: CASSYGQGAGNSP. Given in full, the CDR3 is CASSYGQGAGNSPLHF. The V call is TRBV27, the J call TRBJ1-6; TRBD1 matches 11 bases. The DNA ends 3 residues before the CDR3 does, and the rest of the CDR3 is filled in from the germline J gene. The germline CDR1 and CDR2 sequences are MNHEY and SMNVEV (reference sequence). CDR3 size: 16 residues. Trimming cost V 4 bases and J 6 bases; bases outside gene matches: 5.

Comments on this clone: The read gets to within 3 residues of the CDR3 end, and the germline J gene fills in the rest. V and J are TRBV29-1 and TRBJ2-5, with 10 bases lining up with TRBD1. Germline V gene sequence: CDR1 SQVTM, CDR2 ANQGSEA. Trimming cost V 6 bases and J 5 bases; bases outside gene matches: 9. The CDR3 has 14 amino acids. This chain's CDR3 is CSVGQGQGAETQYF. CDR3 bases read: TGCAGCGTGGGACAGGGGCAGGGAGCGGAGACC.

On this clone: The read halts 3 residues ahead of the CDR3 end, with the missing end drawn from the germline J gene. The rearrangement links TRBV11-2 to TRBJ1-2, with D possibly TRBD1 on 5 matching bases. Germline V gene sequence: CDR1 SGHAT, CDR2 FQNNGV. The CDR3 spans 12 residues. The CDR3 DNA, read in part, is TGTGCCAGCAGCTACGGGACTACTCAC. This sequence encodes CASSYGTTH. The CDR3 in full is CASSYGTTHYTF.

With respect to this clone: The CDR3 is cut off 3 residues early in the read; its end comes from the germline J gene. This chain connects TRBV11-2 to TRBJ2-4; a possible D gene is TRBD1 (6 bases). Germline-derived CDR1 and CDR2 are SGHAT and FQNNGV. V was shortened by 6 bases and J by 3 bases, with 12 bases between the two germline ends. There are 14 residues in the CDR3. The CDR3 sequence is CASSSNRDKNIQYF. The CDR3 DNA, read in part, is TGTGCCAGCAGTTCAAACAGGGACAAAAACATT.

As concerns this clone: The read ends 3 residues shy of where the CDR3 ends; the end is completed using the germline J gene. The V gene is TRBV28, the J gene TRBJ1-5; D perhaps matches TRBD1 (5 bases). The CDR3 consists of 15 residues. V was cut by 5 bases and J by 9 bases, with 20 bases left in between. Germline-derived CDR1 and CDR2 are MDHEN and SYDVKM. The part of the CDR3 DNA that was read is TGTGCCAGCAGTCTAGGACAAGGCCCGATCAGGCCC. Its translation is CASSLGQGPIRP. The full CDR3 is CASSLGQGPIRPQHF. The variable domain in full, with the rest retrieved from reference TRBV28 and TRBJ1-5, is DVKVTQSSRYLVKRTGEKVFLECVQDMDHENMFWYRQDPGLGLRLIYFSYDVKMKEKGDIPEGYSVSREKKERFSLILESASTNQTSMYLCASSLGQGPIRPQHFGDGTRLSIL.

CDR3: CSARDGRGGRNTIYF. The CDR3 DNA, read in part, is TGCAGTGCTAGAGATGGGCGGGGAGGTAGAAACACC. This chain joins TRBV20-1 and TRBJ1-3, with no clear D. Read data end 3 residues before the CDR3 end; the end is taken from the germline J gene. This CDR3 spans 15 amino acids. Trimming left V 0 bases short and J 5 bases short, with 14 bases between. CDR1 is DFQATT and CDR2 is SNEGSKA in the germline V gene (reference sequence).

The sequenced CDR3 bases are TGTGCCAGCAGCGGGGGAGCGGGAGCCAGTGAG. This translates into CASSGGAGASE. The whole CDR3 reads CASSGGAGASEQFF. The gene calls are TRBV11-1 and TRBJ2-1; 8 bases agree with TRBD2. Coverage ceases 3 residues before the CDR3 finishes, and the germline J gene fills in the end. The J segment lost 9 bases and the V segment lost 5 bases, leaving 9 bases of the junction unmatched. The CDR3 has 14 amino acids. Germline V gene lookup returns CDR1 SGHAT and CDR2 FQDESV (reference sequence). The full variable domain, with the rest looked up from reference TRBV11-1 and TRBJ2-1, is EAEVAQSPRYKITEKSQAVAFWCDPISGHATLYWYRQILGQGPELLVQFQDESVVDDSQLPKDRFSAERLKGVDSTLKIQPAELGDSAMYLCASSGGAGASEQFFGPGTRLTVL.

For this clone: Relative to the germline gene, one junction end is altered; a read error may explain this. The read gets to within 3 residues of the CDR3 end, and the germline J gene fills in the rest. The V gene is TRBV7-9, the J gene TRBJ2-7; possible D gene TRBD2, 8 bases. The CDR3 runs to 15 residues. Germline CDR1 SEHNR, CDR2 FQNEAQ (reference sequence). CDR3 DNA (partial): TGTGCCGGCAGCTTAGCGGGACAGACAACCTACGAG. Translated, it gives CAGSLAGQTTYE. The full-length CDR3 reads as CAGSLAGQTTYEQYF.

For this clone: The CDR3 is cut off 3 residues early in the read; its end comes from the germline J gene. This chain links TRBV7-8 with TRBJ2-7, with 9 bases lining up with TRBD1. The germline CDR1 and CDR2 sequences are SGHVS and FQNEAQ. Trimming took 5 bases from V and 6 from J; bases not matched to a gene: 8. This CDR3 has 14 amino acids. The CDR3 spells CASSAGTGKTEQYF. CDR3 DNA (partial): TGTGCCAGCAGCGCCGGGACAGGGAAAACCGAG.

Comments on this clone: The DNA ends 3 residues before the CDR3 does, and the rest of the CDR3 is filled in from the germline J gene. The chain recombines TRBV7-8 with TRBJ1-2, with D unclear. Germline V CDR1 and CDR2: SGHVS, FQNEAQ. The CDR3 loop spans 15 amino acids. Partial CDR3 DNA: TGTGCCAGCAGCTTAGCGCTTGGGCTTCAAGGGGGC. Translating gives CASSLALGLQGG. The full CDR3 is CASSLALGLQGGYTF.

Worth noting for this clone: The read is 3 residues too short to cover the CDR3 end, so that end is filled in from the germline J gene. The V call is TRBV5-4, the J call TRBJ2-1, with 7 bases lining up with TRBD2. The CDR3 consists of 13 residues. Per germline, CDR1 SGHNT and CDR2 YYREEE (reference sequence). The V and J ends lost 6 bases and 6 bases, in that order; junction bases with no gene match: 6. The covered CDR3 bases are TGTGCCAGCATCCTAGCGGTTATCAATGAG. This encodes CASILAVINE. Given in full, the CDR3 is CASILAVINEQFF.

About this clone itself: The CDR3 end is not reached by the read, which stops 3 residues before it; the germline J gene fills it in. The rearrangement uses TRBV7-9 and TRBJ1-2, with a weak D call TRBD1 (5 bases). Germline V CDR1 and CDR2: SEHNR, FQNEAQ (reference sequence). The CDR3 spans 15 residues. The CDR3 loop reads CASSPIRTKSYDYTF. The CDR3 DNA, read in part, is TGTGCCAGCAGCCCGATCCGGACAAAGTCCTACGAC.

In regard to this clone: The read stops 3 residues short of the end of the CDR3; the missing end is completed from the germline J gene. The chain recombines TRBV10-2 with TRBJ2-7, with D perhaps TRBD1 (5 bases). The CDR3 totals 15 residues. Trimming pared 3 bases from V and 0 bases from J, leaving 12 bases between. Germline lookup yields CDR1 WSHSY and CDR2 SAAADI. CDR3 DNA (partial): TGCGCCAGCAGTGACATGGACACCCCCTCCTACGAG. Its protein product is CASSDMDTPSYE. From start to end, the CDR3 is CASSDMDTPSYEQYF.

Points on this clone: The CDR3 end falls 3 residues outside the read, so it is completed with the germline J gene. The chain has TRBV19 and TRBJ2-2, with D tentatively TRBD1 (5 bases). V was clipped by 6 bases and J by 4 bases, with 9 bases between them. Germline CDR1 reads LNHDA; CDR2 reads SQIVND (reference sequence). CDR3 length equals 13 residues. The CDR3 sequence: CASRQVSTGELFF. The DNA read from the CDR3 is TGTGCCAGTAGACAGGTTAGCACCGGGGAG.

Concerning this clone: Sequencing ends 3 residues short of the CDR3 end; the germline J gene provides the rest. This sequence joins TRBV6-4 and TRBJ2-2; the D gene is possibly TRBD1 (5 bases). The V gene lost 6 bases and the J gene lost 0 bases, with 11 bases spanning the gap. Germline V gene sequence: CDR1 MRHNA, CDR2 SNTAGT. The CDR3 is 15 amino acids. The CDR3 region is CASSRKTANTGELFF. The part of the CDR3 DNA that was read is TGTGCCAGCAGCCGCAAGACAGCGAACACCGGGGAG.